This TCR beta chain was obtained from a study of identical twins' blood T cells. TCRdb passed the 5' RACE reads through MiXCR, listing each CDR3 protein once. The data hold roughly 380,000 distinct CDR3 sequences, with over 25% observed a single time. This CDR3 is built from 14 residues. Between the trimmed V and J ends, which lost 6 bases and 2 bases, there was a span of 11 bases. This clonotype was observed a few times. The sequenced sample consisted of PBMCs. This clonotype was obtained from a woman between 18 and 49 years old in good health. The gene calls are TRBV12-3 or TRBV12-4 and TRBJ2-4; weak D call: TRBD1 (6 bases). This CDR3 is CASSLDSSKNIQYF. In DNA, the CDR3 is TGTGCCAGCAGCCTGGACAGTTCCAAAAACATTCAGTACTTC.